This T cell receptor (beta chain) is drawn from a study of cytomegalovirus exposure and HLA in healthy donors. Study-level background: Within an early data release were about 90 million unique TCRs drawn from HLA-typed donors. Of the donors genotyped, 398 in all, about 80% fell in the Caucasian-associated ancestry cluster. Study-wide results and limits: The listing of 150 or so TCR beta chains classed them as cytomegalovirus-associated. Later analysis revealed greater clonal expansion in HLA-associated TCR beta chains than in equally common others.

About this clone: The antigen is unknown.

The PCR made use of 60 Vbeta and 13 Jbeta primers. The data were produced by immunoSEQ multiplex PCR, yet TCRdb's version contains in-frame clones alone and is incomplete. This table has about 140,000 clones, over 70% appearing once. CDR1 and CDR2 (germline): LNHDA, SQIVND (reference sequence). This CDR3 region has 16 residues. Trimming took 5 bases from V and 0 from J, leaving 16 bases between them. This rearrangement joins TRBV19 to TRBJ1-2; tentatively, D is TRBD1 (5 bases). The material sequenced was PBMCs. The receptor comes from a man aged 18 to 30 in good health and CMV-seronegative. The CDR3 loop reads CASSPVGGKANYGYTF. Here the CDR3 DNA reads TGTGCCAGTAGTCCTGTGGGGGGGAAGGCTAACTATGGCTACACCTTC.